These T cell receptor beta chains were read from a single sample in a study of patients and donors after allogeneic stem cell transplantation. TCRdb re-called the RT-PCR reads with MiXCR, one entry per CDR3 protein. The sample has approximately 31,000 distinct CDR3 sequences; less than 45% are singletons. The material sequenced was blood, either unsorted or a sorted T cell fraction (not recorded which). All receptors derive from a human donor who was either an allogeneic HSCT recipient or a stem cell or donor lymphocyte infusion donor (not recorded which). It is not recorded whose cells these are; they may come from a transplant donor. Both conserved end residues are part of each CDR3. Each record gives: D gene, V gene, clone size, CDR3 protein. D genes are given only for firm matches. A clone size is listed for some rows: how often the clone was seen (once, few, many), or a class if it is expanded.

-	TRBV10-3	-	CAISNVLYTEAFF
-	TRBV6-6	-	CASQNSQATGGYTF
-	TRBV9	-	CASSVGDTQYF
-	TRBV6-2/TRBV6-3	-	CASSYPYGTNTEAFF
TRBD2	TRBV6-1	-	CASSEFPSGGDTQYF
-	TRBV12-3/TRBV12-4	few	CASSFSQASEQFF
TRBD2	TRBV6-5	-	CASSYSGLAGFETQYF
TRBD1	TRBV20-1	few	CSARQGGTDTQYF
-	TRBV5-1	-	CASSLDRGYEQYF
-	TRBV7-8	many	CASSFWTSHGYTF
-	TRBV27	-	CASSLTGSIRPQHF
TRBD1	TRBV7-8	few	CASSPRGQHNEKLFF
-	TRBV3-1	few	CASSLQGFAGELFF
TRBD1	TRBV12-3/TRBV12-4	few	CASSSIMDRGHHSPLHF
-	TRBV5-5	few	CASSRTAGPTNYGYTF
TRBD1	TRBV7-2	-	CAEGATPSYTEAFF
-	TRBV7-9	-	CASSSVRGLVNTEAFF
-	TRBV24-1	-	CATSALGSNEQFF
-	TRBV7-2	medium-sized	CASSQGAMSSGNTIYF
-	TRBV12-3/TRBV12-4	-	CASSTRAPNTEAFF
-	TRBV20-1	-	CSARDLASNQPQHF
-	TRBV7-9	-	CASSPLSQGTGYTF
-	TRBV20-1	few	CSASGQPGGNQPQHF
TRBD1	TRBV5-1	once	CASSLARGTGSHEQYF
-	TRBV12-3/TRBV12-4	many	CASSTQGADTEAFF
-	TRBV7-2	once	CASSLVQGGTEAFF
TRBD1	TRBV27	-	CASSLTGAYEQYF
-	TRBV6-5	-	CASSSSRSGNTIYF
-	TRBV7-2	-	CASSLESGGLTGELFF
TRBD1	TRBV27	once	CASSGQGNQPQHF
-	TRBV12-3/TRBV12-4	few	CASSPGHTADVGGELFF
TRBD2	TRBV4-3	-	CASSQELLAGNNEQFF